This TCR beta chain was recorded in a study of T-cell reconstitution after alpha-beta-depleted transplantation in children. Overall study results and limits: The authors attributed T-cell counts and diversity one year after transplant mostly to newly produced T cells. The origin of high day-60 TCRbeta diversity in some patients lay in surviving recipient T cells and thymic progenitors.

Germline CDR1 is SGHDT and CDR2 is YYEEEE. Trimming took 1 base from V and 8 from J; bases not matched to a gene: 12. CDR3 length: 17 residues. TCRbeta library construction was performed incorporating unique molecular identifiers. One entry per CDR3 protein results from TCRdb running MiXCR on the PCR reads. The table has about 300,000 distinct CDR3 sequences, over 9% seen once. This clonotype was detected a few times. No antigen is known for it. Sequences were derived from PBMCs, sampled before TCRalphabeta/CD19-depleted stem cell transplant. This sequence originates from a boy in the first two years of life with acute myeloid leukemia, due to receive a stem cell transplant. This sequence joins TRBV5-6 and TRBJ2-1; 10 bases line up with TRBD2. CDR3: CASSLKYILAGEYEQFF. In DNA, the CDR3 is TGTGCCAGCAGCTTGAAGTACATCCTAGCGGGGGAGTATGAGCAGTTCTTC.